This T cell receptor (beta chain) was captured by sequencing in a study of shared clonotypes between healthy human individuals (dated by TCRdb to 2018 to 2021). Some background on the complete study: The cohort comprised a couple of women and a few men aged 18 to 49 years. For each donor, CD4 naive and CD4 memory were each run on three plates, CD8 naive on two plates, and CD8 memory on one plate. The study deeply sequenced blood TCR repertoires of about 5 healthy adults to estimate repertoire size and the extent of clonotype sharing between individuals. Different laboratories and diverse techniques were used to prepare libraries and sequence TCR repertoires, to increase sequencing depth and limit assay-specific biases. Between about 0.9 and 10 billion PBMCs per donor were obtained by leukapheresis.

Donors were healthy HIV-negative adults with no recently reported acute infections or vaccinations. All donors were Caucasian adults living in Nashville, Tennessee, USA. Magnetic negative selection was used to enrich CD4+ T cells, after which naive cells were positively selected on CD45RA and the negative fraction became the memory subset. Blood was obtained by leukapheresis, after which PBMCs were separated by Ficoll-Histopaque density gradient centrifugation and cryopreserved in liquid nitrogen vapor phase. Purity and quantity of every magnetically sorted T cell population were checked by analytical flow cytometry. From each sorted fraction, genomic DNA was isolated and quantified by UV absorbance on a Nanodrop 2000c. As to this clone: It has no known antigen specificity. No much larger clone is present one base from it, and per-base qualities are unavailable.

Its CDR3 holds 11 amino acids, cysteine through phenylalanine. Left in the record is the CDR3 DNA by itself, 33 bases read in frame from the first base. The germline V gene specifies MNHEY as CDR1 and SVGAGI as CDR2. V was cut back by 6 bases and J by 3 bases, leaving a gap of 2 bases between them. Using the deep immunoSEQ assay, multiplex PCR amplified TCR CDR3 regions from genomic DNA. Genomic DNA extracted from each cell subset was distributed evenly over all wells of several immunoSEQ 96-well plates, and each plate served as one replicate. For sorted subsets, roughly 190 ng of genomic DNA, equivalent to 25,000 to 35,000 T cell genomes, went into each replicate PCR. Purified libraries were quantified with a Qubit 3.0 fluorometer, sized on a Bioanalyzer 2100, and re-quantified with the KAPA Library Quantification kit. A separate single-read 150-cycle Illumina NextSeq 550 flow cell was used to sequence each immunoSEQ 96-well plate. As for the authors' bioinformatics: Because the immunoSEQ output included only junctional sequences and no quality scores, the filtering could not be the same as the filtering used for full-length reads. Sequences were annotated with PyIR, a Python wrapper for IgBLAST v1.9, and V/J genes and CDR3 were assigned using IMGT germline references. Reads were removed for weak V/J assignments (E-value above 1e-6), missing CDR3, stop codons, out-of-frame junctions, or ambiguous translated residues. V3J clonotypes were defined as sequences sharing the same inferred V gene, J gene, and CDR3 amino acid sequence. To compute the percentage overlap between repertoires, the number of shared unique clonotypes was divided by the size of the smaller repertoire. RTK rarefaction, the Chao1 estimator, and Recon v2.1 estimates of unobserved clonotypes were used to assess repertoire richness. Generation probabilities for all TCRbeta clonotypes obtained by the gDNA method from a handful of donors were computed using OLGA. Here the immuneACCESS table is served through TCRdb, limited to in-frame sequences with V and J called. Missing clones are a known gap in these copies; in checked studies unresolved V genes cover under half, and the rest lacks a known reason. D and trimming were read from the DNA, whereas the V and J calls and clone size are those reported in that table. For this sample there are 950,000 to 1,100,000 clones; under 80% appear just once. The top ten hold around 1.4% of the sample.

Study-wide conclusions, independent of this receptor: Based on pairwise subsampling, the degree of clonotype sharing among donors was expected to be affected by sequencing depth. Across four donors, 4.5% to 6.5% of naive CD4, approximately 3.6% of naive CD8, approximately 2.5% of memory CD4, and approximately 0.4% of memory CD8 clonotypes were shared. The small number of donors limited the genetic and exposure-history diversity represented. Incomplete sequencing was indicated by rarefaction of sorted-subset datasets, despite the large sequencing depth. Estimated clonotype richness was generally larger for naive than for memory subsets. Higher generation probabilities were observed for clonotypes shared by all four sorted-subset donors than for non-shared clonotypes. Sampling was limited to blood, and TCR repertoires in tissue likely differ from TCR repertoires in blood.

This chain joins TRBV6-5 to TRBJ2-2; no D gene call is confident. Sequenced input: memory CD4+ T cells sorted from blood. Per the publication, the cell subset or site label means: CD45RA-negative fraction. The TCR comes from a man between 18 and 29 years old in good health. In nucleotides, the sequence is TGTGCCAGCAGGGACACCGGGGAGCTGTTTTTT. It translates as CASRDTGELFF.